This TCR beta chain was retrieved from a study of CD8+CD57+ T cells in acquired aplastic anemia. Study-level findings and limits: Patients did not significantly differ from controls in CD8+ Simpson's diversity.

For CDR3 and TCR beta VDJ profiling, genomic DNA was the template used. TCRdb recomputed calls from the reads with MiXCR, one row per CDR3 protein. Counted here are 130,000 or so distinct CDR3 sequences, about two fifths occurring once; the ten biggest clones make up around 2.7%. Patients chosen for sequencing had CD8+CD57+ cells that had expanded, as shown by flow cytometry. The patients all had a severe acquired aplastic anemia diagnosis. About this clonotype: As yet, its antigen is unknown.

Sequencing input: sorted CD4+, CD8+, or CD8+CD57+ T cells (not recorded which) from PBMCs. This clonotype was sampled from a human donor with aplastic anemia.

The CDR3 DNA sequence: TGTGCCAGCAGTTACTCGATTGGAGCGGGGGGCCGCAGGGTGAGCACAGATACGCAGTATTTT. It yields the protein CASSYSIGAGGRRVSTDTQYF. V and J are TRBV6-2 or TRBV6-3 and TRBJ2-3, with TRBD2 matching 9 bases. The V and J ends lost 0 bases and 0 bases, in that order; junction bases with no gene match: 16. Germline assignment: CDR1 MNHEY and CDR2 SVGEGT. This CDR3 is built from 21 residues.